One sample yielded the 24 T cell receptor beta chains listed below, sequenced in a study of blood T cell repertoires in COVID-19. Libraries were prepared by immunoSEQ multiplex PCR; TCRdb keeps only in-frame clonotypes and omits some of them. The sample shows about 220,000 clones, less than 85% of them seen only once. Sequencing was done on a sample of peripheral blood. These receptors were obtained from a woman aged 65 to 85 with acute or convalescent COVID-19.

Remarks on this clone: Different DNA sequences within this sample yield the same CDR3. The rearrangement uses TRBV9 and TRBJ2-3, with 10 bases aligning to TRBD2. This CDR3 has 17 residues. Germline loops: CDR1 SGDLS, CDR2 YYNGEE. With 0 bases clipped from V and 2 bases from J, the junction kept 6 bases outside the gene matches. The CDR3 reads CASSVGASGGLTDTQYF. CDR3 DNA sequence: TGTGCCAGCAGCGTAGGGGCTAGCGGGGGCCTCACAGATACGCAGTATTTT.

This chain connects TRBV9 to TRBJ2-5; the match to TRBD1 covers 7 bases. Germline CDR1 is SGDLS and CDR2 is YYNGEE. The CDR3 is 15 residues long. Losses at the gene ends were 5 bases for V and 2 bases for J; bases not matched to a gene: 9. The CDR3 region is CASSPGGTAQETQYF. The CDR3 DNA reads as TGTGCCAGCAGTCCGGGTGGGACAGCACAAGAGACCCAGTACTTC.

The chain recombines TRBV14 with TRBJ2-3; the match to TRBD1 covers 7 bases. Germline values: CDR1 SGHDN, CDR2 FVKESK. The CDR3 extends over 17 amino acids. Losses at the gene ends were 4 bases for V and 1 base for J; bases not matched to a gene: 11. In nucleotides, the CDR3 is TGTGCCAGCAGCCCTCCTGGACAGGCCTGGGGCACAGATACGCAGTATTTT. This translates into CASSPPGQAWGTDTQYF.

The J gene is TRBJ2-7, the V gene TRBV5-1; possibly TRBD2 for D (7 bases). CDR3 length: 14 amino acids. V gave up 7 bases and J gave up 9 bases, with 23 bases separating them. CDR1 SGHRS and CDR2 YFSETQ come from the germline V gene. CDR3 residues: CASSMAGGQLGQYF. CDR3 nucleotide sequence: TGCGCCAGCTCTATGGCCGGGGGGCAACTTGGGCAGTACTTC.

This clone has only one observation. The CDR3 region is CSVELGTGKYEQYF. The CDR3 DNA sequence: TGCAGCGTTGAACTCGGGACAGGGAAATACGAGCAGTACTTC. The chain joins TRBV29-1 to TRBJ2-7, with TRBD1 matching over 9 bases. Trimming at V came to 2 bases and at J to 4 bases, leaving 6 bases not matched to a gene. This CDR3 is built from 14 residues. The V gene's germline CDR1 is SQVTM and CDR2 ANQGSEA.

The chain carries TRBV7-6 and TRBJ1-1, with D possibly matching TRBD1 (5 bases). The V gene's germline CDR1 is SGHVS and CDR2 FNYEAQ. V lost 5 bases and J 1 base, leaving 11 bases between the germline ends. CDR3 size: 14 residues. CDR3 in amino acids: CASSQDTRNTEAFF. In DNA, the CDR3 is TGTGCCAGCAGCCAGGACACGCGGAACACTGAAGCTTTCTTT.

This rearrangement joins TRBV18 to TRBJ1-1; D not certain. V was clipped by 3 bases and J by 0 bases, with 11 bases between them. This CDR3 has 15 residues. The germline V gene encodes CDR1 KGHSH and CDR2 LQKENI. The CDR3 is CASSPRLELNTEAFF. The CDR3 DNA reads TGTGCCAGCTCACCGCGACTTGAGTTGAACACTGAAGCTTTCTTT.

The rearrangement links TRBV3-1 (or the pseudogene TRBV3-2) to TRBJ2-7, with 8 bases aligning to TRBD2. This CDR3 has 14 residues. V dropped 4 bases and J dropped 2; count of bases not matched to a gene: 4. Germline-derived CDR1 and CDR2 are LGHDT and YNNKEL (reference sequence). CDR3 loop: CASSPVAGPYEQYF. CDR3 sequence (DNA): TGTGCCAGCAGCCCCGTAGCGGGGCCCTACGAGCAGTACTTC.

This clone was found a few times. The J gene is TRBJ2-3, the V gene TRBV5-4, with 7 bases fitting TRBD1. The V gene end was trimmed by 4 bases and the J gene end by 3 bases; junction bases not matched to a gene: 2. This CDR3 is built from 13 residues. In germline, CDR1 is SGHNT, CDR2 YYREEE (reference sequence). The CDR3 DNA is TGTGCCAGCAGCGCACAGGGGACAGATACGCAGTATTTT. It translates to CASSAQGTDTQYF.

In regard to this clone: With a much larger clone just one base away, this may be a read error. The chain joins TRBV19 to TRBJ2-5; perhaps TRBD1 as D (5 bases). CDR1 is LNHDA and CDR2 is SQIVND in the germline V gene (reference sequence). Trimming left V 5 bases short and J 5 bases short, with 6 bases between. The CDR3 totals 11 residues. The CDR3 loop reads CASSSGETQYF. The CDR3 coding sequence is TGTGCCAGTAGTTCAGGGGAGACCCAGTACTTC.

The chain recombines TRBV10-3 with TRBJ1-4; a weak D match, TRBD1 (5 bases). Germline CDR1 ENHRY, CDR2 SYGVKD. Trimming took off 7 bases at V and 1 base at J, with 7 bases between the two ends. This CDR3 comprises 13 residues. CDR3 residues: CAIKDKTNEKLFF. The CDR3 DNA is TGTGCCATCAAGGACAAAACTAATGAAAAACTGTTTTTT.

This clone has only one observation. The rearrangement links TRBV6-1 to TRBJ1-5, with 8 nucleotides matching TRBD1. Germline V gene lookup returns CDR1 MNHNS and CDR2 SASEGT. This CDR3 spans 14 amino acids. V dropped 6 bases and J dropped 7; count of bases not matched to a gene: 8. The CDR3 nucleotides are TGTGCCAGCAGCATGACAGGGGACGGCCAGCCCCAGCATTTT. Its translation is CASSMTGDGQPQHF.

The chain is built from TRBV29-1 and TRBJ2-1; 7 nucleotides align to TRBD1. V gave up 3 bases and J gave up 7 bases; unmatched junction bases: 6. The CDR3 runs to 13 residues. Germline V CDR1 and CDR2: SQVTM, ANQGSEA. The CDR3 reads CSVDRGRWNEQFF. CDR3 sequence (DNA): TGCAGCGTTGATAGGGGGCGATGGAATGAGCAGTTCTTC.

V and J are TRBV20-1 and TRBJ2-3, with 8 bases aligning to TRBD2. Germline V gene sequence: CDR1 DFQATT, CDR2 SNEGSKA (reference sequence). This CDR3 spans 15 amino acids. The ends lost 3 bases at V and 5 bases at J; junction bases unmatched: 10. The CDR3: CSASPSGPPGDTQYF. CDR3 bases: TGCAGTGCTAGTCCTAGCGGGCCACCGGGAGATACGCAGTATTTT.

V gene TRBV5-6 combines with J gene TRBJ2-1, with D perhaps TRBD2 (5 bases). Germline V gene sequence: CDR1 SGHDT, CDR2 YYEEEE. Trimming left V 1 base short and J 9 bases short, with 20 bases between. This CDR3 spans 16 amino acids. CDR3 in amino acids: CASSLWLASQDSEQFF. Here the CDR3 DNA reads TGTGCCAGCAGCTTGTGGTTGGCGTCTCAGGACTCTGAGCAGTTCTTC.

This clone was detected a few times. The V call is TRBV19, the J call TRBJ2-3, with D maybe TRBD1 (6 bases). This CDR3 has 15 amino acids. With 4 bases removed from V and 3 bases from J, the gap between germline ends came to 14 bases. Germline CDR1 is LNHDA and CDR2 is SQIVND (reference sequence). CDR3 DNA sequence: TGTGCCAGTAGTAGAGGGAACAGGGTGACAGATACGCAGTATTTT. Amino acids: CASSRGNRVTDTQYF.

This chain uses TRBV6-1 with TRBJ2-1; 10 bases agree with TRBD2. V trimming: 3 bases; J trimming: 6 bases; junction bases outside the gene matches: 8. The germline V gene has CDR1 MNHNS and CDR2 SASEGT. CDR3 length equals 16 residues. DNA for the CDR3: TGTGCCAGCAGTGACCAGCGGGGGGGAGGTAGCAATGAGCAGTTCTTC. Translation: CASSDQRGGGSNEQFF.

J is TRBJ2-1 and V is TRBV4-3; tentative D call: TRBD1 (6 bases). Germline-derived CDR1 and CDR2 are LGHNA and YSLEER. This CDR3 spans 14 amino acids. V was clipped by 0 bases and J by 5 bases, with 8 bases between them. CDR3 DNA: TGCGCCAGCAGCCAAGAGGGACACCACAATGAGCAGTTCTTC. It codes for CASSQEGHHNEQFF.

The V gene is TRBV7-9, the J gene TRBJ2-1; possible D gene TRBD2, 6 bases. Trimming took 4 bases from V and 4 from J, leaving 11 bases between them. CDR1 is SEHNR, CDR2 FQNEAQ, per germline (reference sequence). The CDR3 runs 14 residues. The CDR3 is CASSSREIYNEQFF. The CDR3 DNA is TGTGCCAGCAGCTCCCGGGAGATATACAATGAGCAGTTCTTC. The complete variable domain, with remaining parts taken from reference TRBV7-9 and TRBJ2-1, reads DTGVSQNPRHKITKRGQNVTFRCDPISEHNRLYWYRQTLGQGPEFLTYFQNEAQLEKSRLLSDRFSAERPKGSFSTLEIQRTEQGDSAMYLCASSSREIYNEQFFGPGTRLTVL.

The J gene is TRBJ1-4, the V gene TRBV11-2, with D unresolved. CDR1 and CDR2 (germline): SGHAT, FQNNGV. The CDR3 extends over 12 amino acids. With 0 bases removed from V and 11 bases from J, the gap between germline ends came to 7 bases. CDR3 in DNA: TGTGCCAGCAGCTTAGATCAGAGGAAACTGTTTTTT. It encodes CASSLDQRKLFF.

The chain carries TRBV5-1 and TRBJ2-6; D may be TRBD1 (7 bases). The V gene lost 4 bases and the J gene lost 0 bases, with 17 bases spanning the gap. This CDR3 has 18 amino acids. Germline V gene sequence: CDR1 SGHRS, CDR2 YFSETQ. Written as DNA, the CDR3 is TGCGCCAGCAGCCCGGAGGGGGCAGGGAACTCTGGGGCCAACGTCCTGACTTTC. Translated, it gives CASSPEGAGNSGANVLTF.

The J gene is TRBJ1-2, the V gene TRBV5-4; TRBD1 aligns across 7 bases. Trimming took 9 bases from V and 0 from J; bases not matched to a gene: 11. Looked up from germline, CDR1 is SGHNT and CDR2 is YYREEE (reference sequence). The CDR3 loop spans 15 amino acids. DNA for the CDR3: TGTGCCATCCTACCGGCGGGACAGACTAACTATGGCTACACCTTC. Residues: CAILPAGQTNYGYTF.

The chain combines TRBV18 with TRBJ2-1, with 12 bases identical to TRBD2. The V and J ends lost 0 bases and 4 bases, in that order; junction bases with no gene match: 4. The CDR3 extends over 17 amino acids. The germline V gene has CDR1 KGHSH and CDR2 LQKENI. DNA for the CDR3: TGTGCCAGCTCACCACCATCACTAGCGGGGGGTTACAATGAGCAGTTCTTC. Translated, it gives CASSPPSLAGGYNEQFF.

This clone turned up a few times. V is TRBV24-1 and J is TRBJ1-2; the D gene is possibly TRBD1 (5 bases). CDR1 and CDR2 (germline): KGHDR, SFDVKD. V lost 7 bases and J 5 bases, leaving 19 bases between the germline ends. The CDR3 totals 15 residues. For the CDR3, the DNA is TGTGCCACCAGCGACGTAAGGGGAAATGAGTATGGCTACACCTTC. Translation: CATSDVRGNEYGYTF.